Shown below are 21 T cell receptor beta chains from a single sample sequenced in a study of T-cell memory formation after mild COVID-19. TCRdb re-derived calls from the 5' RACE reads in MiXCR, one entry per CDR3 protein. This sample yields about 620,000 distinct CDR3 sequences, of which roughly 17% are seen a single time; about 12% belongs to the top ten. Sequenced input: PBMCs or a T cell subset sorted from them (not recorded which). Every receptor here comes from an adult woman who had mild COVID-19 (a few samples of this study predate the infection). Cell type and time point are not known.

This clonotype occurred a few times. The rearrangement joins TRBV6-6 to TRBJ2-5, with 9 bases aligning to TRBD2. This CDR3 has 16 amino acids. Germline V lookup: CDR1 MNHNY, CDR2 SVGAGI (reference sequence). The V and J ends lost 6 bases and 5 bases, in that order; junction bases with no gene match: 13. The CDR3 DNA is TGTGCCAGCAGCCGCTTATTAGCGGGGGCGGGGGAGACCCAGTACTTC. It is translated as CASSRLLAGAGETQYF.

J is TRBJ2-3 and V is TRBV7-8; 9 bases match TRBD2. V lost 1 base and J lost 3; bases outside the gene matches: 5. Germline CDR1 and CDR2: SGHVS and FQNEAQ. This CDR3 comprises 16 residues. The CDR3 spells CASSLDSGRRTDTQYF. The CDR3 DNA reads TGTGCCAGCAGCTTAGATAGCGGGAGAAGGACAGATACGCAGTATTTT. Full variable domain (missing parts from reference TRBV7-8 and TRBJ2-3): GAGVSQSPRYKVAKRGQDVALRCDPISGHVSLFWYQQALGQGPEFLTYFQNEAQLDKSGLPSDRFFAERPEGSVSTLKIQRTQQEDSAVYLCASSLDSGRRTDTQYFGPGTRLTVL.

This rearrangement joins TRBV7-3 to TRBJ2-1; 8 nucleotides match TRBD2. Germline CDR1 is SGHTA and CDR2 is FQGTGA. The CDR3 has 21 amino acids. J gave up 3 bases and V 5 bases, and 24 bases lay outside the gene matches. The DNA for the CDR3 is TGTGCCAGCAGCCAACTCGGGCCCCAGCGGGGGCCCTCAGCGGGCTACAATGAGCAGTTCTTC. Its translation: CASSQLGPQRGPSAGYNEQFF.

This clonotype has more than one count but fewer than ten. The chain is built from TRBV6-2 or TRBV6-3 and TRBJ2-1; 7 nucleotides agree with TRBD2. The germline V gene encodes CDR1 MNHEY and CDR2 SVGEGT. Germline trimming cut 6 bases from V and 5 bases from J; bases unmatched to any gene: 13. There are 16 residues in the CDR3. CDR3 sequence: CASRRTRTSENNEQFF. The CDR3 DNA follows: TGTGCCAGCAGGCGAACAAGGACTAGTGAGAACAATGAGCAGTTCTTC.

This rearrangement joins TRBV11-3 to TRBJ1-1; 7 bases agree with TRBD1. The germline V gene has CDR1 SGHNT and CDR2 YENEEA. V gave up 5 bases and J gave up 1 base; unmatched junction bases: 4. The CDR3 covers 14 residues. As DNA, the CDR3 is TGTGCCAGCAGCGACCACAGGGGGAACACTGAAGCTTTCTTT. Translating gives CASSDHRGNTEAFF.

This clonotype was seen ten or more times. This chain uses TRBV4-1 with TRBJ2-1; D possibly matches TRBD1 or TRBD2 (6 bases each). V was pared by 2 bases and J by 8 bases, with 7 bases between. CDR1 is MGHRA and CDR2 is YSYEKL in the germline V gene. The CDR3 sequence is 12 residues long. The CDR3 loop reads CASSQRGDEQFF. CDR3 DNA sequence: TGCGCCAGCAGCCAAAGGGGGGATGAGCAGTTCTTC.

This chain connects TRBV9 to TRBJ2-7; D is uncertain. CDR3 length: 15 residues. The ends were cut back, 0 bases at V and 4 bases at J, with 14 bases in the middle. Germline V gene sequence: CDR1 SGDLS, CDR2 YYNGEE. This CDR3 reads CASSVAPTSRYEQYF. In DNA form, the CDR3 reads TGTGCCAGCAGCGTAGCCCCGACTTCTCGGTACGAGCAGTACTTC.

The gene calls are TRBV6-2 or TRBV6-3 and TRBJ2-1, with 7 bases identical to TRBD1. The germline V gene has CDR1 MNHEY and CDR2 SVGEGT. V trimming: 3 bases; J trimming: 6 bases; junction bases outside the gene matches: 5. The CDR3 has 14 amino acids. The CDR3 DNA follows: TGTGCCAGCAGTTATCGAGGGGGCCTCAATGAGCAGTTCTTC. Protein sequence: CASSYRGGLNEQFF.

This clonotype was counted only a few times. The chain combines TRBV7-9 with TRBJ2-7; D perhaps matches TRBD1 (5 bases). CDR1 SEHNR and CDR2 FQNEAQ come from the germline V gene (reference sequence). The CDR3 covers 13 residues. With 3 bases removed from V and 7 bases from J, the gap between germline ends came to 13 bases. In nucleotides, the CDR3 is TGTGCCAGCAGCTTGGGGCAGGCGGTGGAGCAGTACTTC. This translates into CASSLGQAVEQYF.

This chain joins TRBV10-3 and TRBJ2-4; 15 nucleotides line up with TRBD2. Germline loops: CDR1 ENHRY, CDR2 SYGVKD. The V segment lost 6 bases and the J segment 6 bases; nucleotides outside the gene matches: 3. CDR3 length equals 15 residues. In DNA, the CDR3 is TGTGCCATCAGCCGGACTAGCGGGAGGGGAAACATTCAGTACTTC. Translation: CAISRTSGRGNIQYF.

In its sample, this clonotype was seen a few times. The J gene is TRBJ1-5, the V gene TRBV12-3 or TRBV12-4; D is possibly TRBD1 (6 bases). This CDR3 has 14 amino acids. Trimming shortened V by 5 bases and J by 4 bases, and 12 bases separated the two germline ends. CDR3 in amino acids: CASSKGQTNQPQHF. CDR3 nucleotide sequence: TGTGCCAGCAGTAAAGGACAGACTAATCAGCCCCAGCATTTT.

V and J are TRBV6-5 and TRBJ2-7, with 9 positions matching TRBD1. CDR3 length: 16 residues. V lost 0 bases, J lost 6 bases, and 9 bases stayed unmatched. CDR1 and CDR2 (germline): MNHEY, SVGAGI. The CDR3 DNA reads as TGTGCCAGCAGTTACTCGTGGACAGGGGTTATGGGCGAGCAGTACTTC. Amino acids: CASSYSWTGVMGEQYF.

The V gene is TRBV12-3 or TRBV12-4, the J gene TRBJ2-3, with D possibly being TRBD1 or TRBD2 (6 bases each). This CDR3 contains 16 residues. Trimming left V 6 bases short and J 3 bases short, with 19 bases between. The CDR3 DNA is TGTGCCAGCAGCCGAAAACCGGGGGCCGCGACAGATACGCAGTATTTT. As protein: CASSRKPGAATDTQYF.

This chain uses TRBV29-1 with TRBJ1-2; TRBD1 matches at 9 bases. The CDR3 has 13 amino acids. The germline V gene has CDR1 SQVTM and CDR2 ANQGSEA. The V segment lost 6 bases and the J segment 8 bases; nucleotides outside the gene matches: 10. The DNA for the CDR3 is TGCAGCGTAGTGGACAGGGGAGTAGACGGCTACACCTTC. The encoded protein is CSVVDRGVDGYTF.

The chain employs TRBV20-1 and TRBJ1-2, with no clear D. The V gene lost 6 bases and the J gene lost 4 bases, with 18 bases spanning the gap. Germline V lookup: CDR1 DFQATT, CDR2 SNEGSKA (reference sequence). There are 14 residues in the CDR3. The CDR3: CSAQSTEGFYGYTF. CDR3 DNA: TGCAGTGCCCAATCGACCGAAGGATTCTATGGCTACACCTTC.

This clonotype was detected a few times. The chain recombines TRBV7-2 with TRBJ2-7; D is perhaps TRBD1 (5 bases). The V gene's germline CDR1 is SGHTA and CDR2 FQGNSA. Trimming shortened V by 4 bases and J by 5 bases, and 12 bases separated the two germline ends. The length of the CDR3 is 13 residues. The CDR3 loop reads CASSSRGMNEQYF. DNA for the CDR3: TGTGCCAGCAGCTCAAGGGGTATGAACGAGCAGTACTTC.

The rearrangement links TRBV27 to TRBJ1-2; D might be TRBD1 (5 bases). The CDR3 consists of 17 residues. CDR1 is MNHEY and CDR2 is SMNVEV in the germline V gene (reference sequence). Trimming cost V 6 bases and J 5 bases, with 25 bases left between them. The CDR3 loop is CASSLRVGTWEAYGYTF. The CDR3 region has the DNA TGTGCCAGCAGCCTTCGGGTGGGGACTTGGGAGGCTTATGGCTACACCTTC.

V usage is TRBV13 and J usage is TRBJ2-7; TRBD2 is a possible D gene (6 bases). Looked up from germline, CDR1 is PRHDT and CDR2 is FYEKMQ (reference sequence). Trimming removed 8 bases at V and 2 bases at J, with 16 bases between. The CDR3 contains 14 residues. The DNA of the CDR3 is TGTGCCAGCTGGAGGCGGGGCGGTGCCTACGAGCAGTACTTC. Amino acid sequence: CASWRRGGAYEQYF.

This clonotype was detected only a few times. The J gene is TRBJ2-3, the V gene TRBV5-1; TRBD1 matches at 9 bases. This CDR3 comprises 15 residues. The V gene end was trimmed by 3 bases and the J gene end by 2 bases; junction bases not matched to a gene: 4. In germline, CDR1 is SGHRS, CDR2 YFSETQ. The CDR3 nucleotides are TGCGCCAGCAGCTCCGGGACAGGGTTCACAGATACGCAGTATTTT. It codes for CASSSGTGFTDTQYF. Complete variable domain (other parts from reference TRBV5-1 and TRBJ2-3): KAGVTQTPRYLIKTRGQQVTLSCSPISGHRSVSWYQQTPGQGLQFLFEYFSETQRNKGNFPGRFSGRQFSNSRSEMNVSTLELGDSALYLCASSSGTGFTDTQYFGPGTRLTVL.

This clonotype was detected a few times. The chain's CDR3 is CASSSVPGQRIRGYTF. In DNA form, the CDR3 reads TGTGCCAGCAGCTCCGTCCCGGGACAGAGGATTCGTGGCTACACCTTC. This chain connects TRBV11-2 to TRBJ1-2; the match to TRBD1 covers 7 bases. The CDR3 consists of 16 residues. Germline CDR1 and CDR2: SGHAT and FQNNGV. Trimming at V came to 4 bases and at J to 7 bases, leaving 15 bases not matched to a gene.

This sequence joins TRBV20-1 and TRBJ2-3; D is undetermined. The germline V gene encodes CDR1 DFQATT and CDR2 SNEGSKA (reference sequence). Trimming cost V 0 bases and J 7 bases, with 8 bases left between them. The CDR3 totals 12 residues. The CDR3 region has the DNA TGCAGTGCTAGAGATCGGGTAAATACGCAGTATTTT. Translated, it gives CSARDRVNTQYF.